The rows below give T cell receptor beta chains drawn from one sample of a study of beta chain features in type 1 diabetes. The data were produced by immunoSEQ multiplex PCR, yet TCRdb's version contains in-frame clones alone and is incomplete. Of about 650,000 clones listed, roughly 12% are singletons. The source material was naive CD4+ T cells from blood. These receptors were collected from a young man with type 1 diabetes. Each CDR3 is given with its conserved first and last residue. The D gene is left open where the match is weak. Only some rows state a clone size, as once, few, many or a class for expanded clones.

CDR3 length: 15
D gene: TRBD2
V gene: TRBV19
J gene: TRBJ2-1
clone size: .
CDR3 DNA: TGTGCCAGTAGTATAATGGGACTAGCGTCGGATGAGCAGTTCTTC
CDR3 protein: CASSIMGLASDEQFF

CDR3 length: 15
D gene: TRBD1
V gene: TRBV15
J gene: TRBJ2-6
clone size: .
CDR3 DNA: TGTGCCACCAGCCAGGGGGTAACTGGGGCCAACGTCCTGACTTTC
CDR3 protein: CATSQGVTGANVLTF

CDR3 length: 11
D gene: .
V gene: TRBV2
J gene: TRBJ1-2
clone size: .
CDR3 DNA: TGTGCCAGCAGTGATACGGGGGGCTACACCTTC
CDR3 protein: CASSDTGGYTF

CDR3 length: 10
D gene: .
V gene: TRBV6-1
J gene: TRBJ1-1
clone size: few
CDR3 DNA: TGTGCCATATCAAACACTGAAGCTTTCTTT
CDR3 protein: CAISNTEAFF

CDR3 length: 16
D gene: TRBD1
V gene: TRBV10-3
J gene: TRBJ2-7
clone size: .
CDR3 DNA: TGTGCCACCGCGAAATCAACAGGGGGTAACTCCTACGAGCAGTACTTC
CDR3 protein: CATAKSTGGNSYEQYF

CDR3 length: 16
D gene: TRBD1
V gene: TRBV5-1
J gene: TRBJ2-2
clone size: .
CDR3 DNA: TGCGCCAGCAGCTTGTTCGAGACAGGGCACACCGGGGAGCTGTTTTTT
CDR3 protein: CASSLFETGHTGELFF

CDR3 length: 14
D gene: TRBD1
V gene: TRBV28
J gene: TRBJ2-3
clone size: .
CDR3 DNA: TGTGCCAGCACCCCAGGGGGTAGCACAGATACGCAGTATTTT
CDR3 protein: CASTPGGSTDTQYF

CDR3 length: 15
D gene: .
V gene: TRBV5-4
J gene: TRBJ2-7
clone size: few
CDR3 DNA: TGTGCCAGCAGCTTGCCTATCGTCCCCTCCTACGAGCAGTACTTC
CDR3 protein: CASSLPIVPSYEQYF

CDR3 length: 14
D gene: TRBD1
V gene: TRBV27
J gene: TRBJ1-6
clone size: .
CDR3 DNA: TGTGCCAGCAGTTTTGGACAGGGGAATTCACCCCTCCACTTT
CDR3 protein: CASSFGQGNSPLHF

CDR3 length: 14
D gene: .
V gene: TRBV5-1
J gene: TRBJ2-1
clone size: few
CDR3 DNA: TGCGCCAGCAGCTTGGTTGCAGGGAACAATGAGCAGTTCTTC
CDR3 protein: CASSLVAGNNEQFF

CDR3 length: 17
D gene: .
V gene: TRBV14
J gene: TRBJ2-2
clone size: .
CDR3 DNA: TGTGCCAGCAGCCACTATCGGACTTCGGCGAACACCGGGGAGCTGTTTTTT
CDR3 protein: CASSHYRTSANTGELFF

CDR3 length: 13
D gene: TRBD1
V gene: TRBV2
J gene: TRBJ1-2
clone size: .
CDR3 DNA: TGTGCCAGCTCCCGACAGGGCGACTATGGCTACACCTTC
CDR3 protein: CASSRQGDYGYTF

CDR3 length: 15
D gene: .
V gene: TRBV4-3
J gene: TRBJ2-7
clone size: .
CDR3 DNA: TGCGCCAGCAGCCAAGATATAGCCAAAGGGCTCGAGCAGTACTTC
CDR3 protein: CASSQDIAKGLEQYF

CDR3 length: 10
D gene: .
V gene: TRBV2
J gene: TRBJ2-7
clone size: few
CDR3 DNA: TGTGCCAGCAGTGAACAGAAGAAGTACTTC
CDR3 protein: CASSEQKKYF

CDR3 length: 14
D gene: .
V gene: TRBV6-6
J gene: TRBJ2-1
clone size: .
CDR3 DNA: TGTGCCAGCCTCCTGGGCCCCACTAGGGCAGAGCAGTTCTTC
CDR3 protein: CASLLGPTRAEQFF

CDR3 length: 14
D gene: .
V gene: TRBV6-5
J gene: TRBJ1-2
clone size: few
CDR3 DNA: TGTGCCAGCAGTTACACCGACAGCCAGTATGGCTACACCTTC
CDR3 protein: CASSYTDSQYGYTF

CDR3 length: 14
D gene: TRBD2
V gene: TRBV5-1
J gene: TRBJ2-3
clone size: few
CDR3 DNA: TGCGCCAGCTCTAGCGGGGGGCGCACAGATACGCAGTATTTT
CDR3 protein: CASSSGGRTDTQYF

CDR3 length: 13
D gene: .
V gene: TRBV29-1
J gene: TRBJ2-2
clone size: .
CDR3 DNA: TGCAGCGTTGAATCGGGAATCACCGGGGAGCTGTTTTTT
CDR3 protein: CSVESGITGELFF

CDR3 length: 15
D gene: TRBD1
V gene: TRBV7-8
J gene: TRBJ1-1
clone size: few
CDR3 DNA: TGTGCCAGCAGCTTAGAGGGACAGTCGAACACTGAAGCTTTCTTT
CDR3 protein: CASSLEGQSNTEAFF

CDR3 length: 15
D gene: .
V gene: TRBV30
J gene: TRBJ2-6
clone size: few
CDR3 DNA: TGTGCCTGGAGTGTAGGGAGCGCCGGGGCCAACGTCCTGACTTTC
CDR3 protein: CAWSVGSAGANVLTF

CDR3 length: 17
D gene: .
V gene: TRBV28
J gene: TRBJ2-6
clone size: few
CDR3 DNA: TGTGCCAGCAGGCTCCTAGGGGGGAGCTCTGGGGCCAACGTCCTGACTTTC
CDR3 protein: CASRLLGGSSGANVLTF

CDR3 length: 13
D gene: .
V gene: TRBV6-1
J gene: TRBJ2-1
clone size: .
CDR3 DNA: TGTGCCAGCAGTGTGGTGGGGAGCAATGAGCAGTTCTTC
CDR3 protein: CASSVVGSNEQFF

CDR3 length: 14
D gene: TRBD1
V gene: TRBV30
J gene: TRBJ1-3
clone size: .
CDR3 DNA: TGTGCCTGGAGCGTTACAGGGGACGGAAACACCATATATTTT
CDR3 protein: CAWSVTGDGNTIYF

CDR3 length: 14
D gene: TRBD2
V gene: TRBV19
J gene: TRBJ2-7
clone size: few
CDR3 DNA: TGTGCCAGTAGTATTTGGCGGGGGAGCTACGAGCAGTACTTC
CDR3 protein: CASSIWRGSYEQYF

CDR3 length: 13
D gene: .
V gene: TRBV30
J gene: TRBJ2-7
clone size: .
CDR3 DNA: TGTGCCTGGCAACGGGGCTTAATCTACGAGCAGTACTTC
CDR3 protein: CAWQRGLIYEQYF

CDR3 length: 13
D gene: .
V gene: TRBV5-5
J gene: TRBJ1-5
clone size: few
CDR3 DNA: TGTGCCAGCAGCTTGGAGGAGGAGCAGCCCCAGCATTTT
CDR3 protein: CASSLEEEQPQHF

CDR3 length: 11
D gene: .
V gene: TRBV6-6
J gene: TRBJ2-1
clone size: few
CDR3 DNA: TGTGCCAGCGGGGGTCTCGATGAGCAGTTCTTC
CDR3 protein: CASGGLDEQFF

CDR3 length: 16
D gene: TRBD1
V gene: TRBV30
J gene: TRBJ1-2
clone size: few
CDR3 DNA: TGTGCCTGGCACTTTGGGGGGACAGTAGCTAACTATGGCTACACCTTC
CDR3 protein: CAWHFGGTVANYGYTF

CDR3 length: 14
D gene: .
V gene: TRBV9
J gene: TRBJ1-3
clone size: few
CDR3 DNA: TGTGCCAGCAGCGTCCAGGAATCTGGAAACACCATATATTTT
CDR3 protein: CASSVQESGNTIYF

CDR3 length: 14
D gene: .
V gene: TRBV19
J gene: TRBJ2-5
clone size: .
CDR3 DNA: TGTGCCAGTAGTTCGGGGGTACTCCAAGAGACCCAGTACTTC
CDR3 protein: CASSSGVLQETQYF

CDR3 length: 15
D gene: .
V gene: TRBV7-3
J gene: TRBJ2-3
clone size: few
CDR3 DNA: TGTGCCAGCAGCCCCAAACGGGAGAACACAGATACGCAGTATTTT
CDR3 protein: CASSPKRENTDTQYF

CDR3 length: 16
D gene: TRBD2
V gene: TRBV4-3
J gene: TRBJ2-1
clone size: .
CDR3 DNA: TGCGCCAGCAGCCATATAACTAGCGGGGGGGCCGTTGAGCAGTTCTTC
CDR3 protein: CASSHITSGGAVEQFF

CDR3 length: 16
D gene: TRBD1
V gene: TRBV5-6
J gene: TRBJ1-5
clone size: .
CDR3 DNA: TGTGCCAGCAGCTCCCTCGGGACAGGGAACAATCAGCCCCAGCATTTT
CDR3 protein: CASSSLGTGNNQPQHF

CDR3 length: 15
D gene: .
V gene: TRBV6-5
J gene: TRBJ2-2
clone size: .
CDR3 DNA: TGTGCCAGCAGTTACGCCCGGCCGAACACCGGGGAGCTGTTTTTT
CDR3 protein: CASSYARPNTGELFF

CDR3 length: 17
D gene: .
V gene: TRBV2
J gene: TRBJ2-7
clone size: .
CDR3 DNA: TGTGCCAGCAGTGAAGCGCTGGGAACAGCCGTCTCCTACGAGCAGTACTTC
CDR3 protein: CASSEALGTAVSYEQYF

CDR3 length: 17
D gene: .
V gene: TRBV5-1
J gene: TRBJ2-6
clone size: .
CDR3 DNA: TGCGCCAGCAGCTTACTGCCACCTAGCTCTGGGGCCAACGTCCTGACTTTC
CDR3 protein: CASSLLPPSSGANVLTF

CDR3 length: 17
D gene: .
V gene: TRBV5-1
J gene: TRBJ2-2
clone size: .
CDR3 DNA: TGCGCCAGCAGCTCGGTCGTGGGACGTGCGAACACCGGGGAGCTGTTTTTT
CDR3 protein: CASSSVVGRANTGELFF

CDR3 length: 15
D gene: .
V gene: TRBV7-6
J gene: TRBJ2-6
clone size: .
CDR3 DNA: TGTGCCAGCAGCTTTGGGAACTCTGGGGCCAACGTCCTGACTTTC
CDR3 protein: CASSFGNSGANVLTF

CDR3 length: 14
D gene: .
V gene: TRBV12-5
J gene: TRBJ2-1
clone size: .
CDR3 DNA: TGTGCTAGTGGTTTGGGCAGGGATTACAATGAGCAGTTCTTC
CDR3 protein: CASGLGRDYNEQFF

CDR3 length: 13
D gene: .
V gene: TRBV5-1
J gene: TRBJ2-7
clone size: few
CDR3 DNA: TGCGCCAGCAGCTTGCAGGGGACCTACGAGCAGTACTTC
CDR3 protein: CASSLQGTYEQYF

CDR3 length: 16
D gene: TRBD1
V gene: TRBV7-2
J gene: TRBJ2-1
clone size: few
CDR3 DNA: TGTGCCAGCAGCCCTCAAACGGGACAGGGCTGGAATGAGCAGTTCTTC
CDR3 protein: CASSPQTGQGWNEQFF

CDR3 length: 16
D gene: .
V gene: TRBV2
J gene: TRBJ1-5
clone size: few
CDR3 DNA: TGTGCCAGCAGTGGGGAGAGGGGTAGGAGCAATCAGCCCCAGCATTTT
CDR3 protein: CASSGERGRSNQPQHF

CDR3 length: 14
D gene: .
V gene: TRBV2
J gene: TRBJ2-7
clone size: few
CDR3 DNA: TGTGCCAGCAGTTTGAACAGGTTTACCTACGAGCAGTACTTC
CDR3 protein: CASSLNRFTYEQYF

CDR3 length: 16
D gene: .
V gene: TRBV6-6
J gene: TRBJ2-5
clone size: few
CDR3 DNA: TGTGCCAGCAGTTACGTGGGGGTTCCATACCAAGAGACCCAGTACTTC
CDR3 protein: CASSYVGVPYQETQYF

CDR3 length: 16
D gene: TRBD1
V gene: TRBV11-2
J gene: TRBJ1-5
clone size: .
CDR3 DNA: TGTGCCAGCAGCCCTAGGGGACAGGGGGCGAATCAGCCCCAGCATTTT
CDR3 protein: CASSPRGQGANQPQHF

CDR3 length: 14
D gene: .
V gene: TRBV7-9
J gene: TRBJ1-4
clone size: .
CDR3 DNA: TGTGCCAGCAGCTTGACGTCGGCTAATGAAAAACTGTTTTTT
CDR3 protein: CASSLTSANEKLFF

CDR3 length: 13
D gene: TRBD1
V gene: TRBV29-1
J gene: TRBJ2-2
clone size: .
CDR3 DNA: TGCAGCGTCCCGGGACAGCTCACCGGGGAGCTGTTTTTT
CDR3 protein: CSVPGQLTGELFF

CDR3 length: 13
D gene: TRBD1
V gene: TRBV28
J gene: TRBJ1-2
clone size: .
CDR3 DNA: TGTGCCGCCTGGGACAGGGCGAACTATGGCTACACCTTC
CDR3 protein: CAAWDRANYGYTF

CDR3 length: 15
D gene: TRBD1
V gene: TRBV6-6
J gene: TRBJ2-1
clone size: .
CDR3 DNA: TGTGCCAGCAGCCCTTTGGGACAGCCAAACAATGAGCAGTTCTTC
CDR3 protein: CASSPLGQPNNEQFF